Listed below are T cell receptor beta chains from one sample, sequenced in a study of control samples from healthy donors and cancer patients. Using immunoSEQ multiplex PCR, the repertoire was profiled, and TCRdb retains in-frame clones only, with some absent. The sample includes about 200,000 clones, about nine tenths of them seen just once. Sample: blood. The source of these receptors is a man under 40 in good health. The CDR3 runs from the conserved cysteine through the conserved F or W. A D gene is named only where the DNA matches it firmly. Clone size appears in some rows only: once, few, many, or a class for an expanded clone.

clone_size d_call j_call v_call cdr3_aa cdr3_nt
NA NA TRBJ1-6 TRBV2 CASRGERNSPLHF TGTGCCAGCAGGGGGGAACGTAATTCACCCCTCCACTTT
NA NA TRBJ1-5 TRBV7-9 CASTAGTNQPQHF TGTGCCAGCACAGCAGGAACCAATCAGCCCCAGCATTTT
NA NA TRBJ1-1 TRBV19 CASRPGNTEAFF TGTGCCAGTAGACCAGGGAACACTGAAGCTTTCTTT
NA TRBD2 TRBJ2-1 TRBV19 CASSPLGLAGGGSYNEQFF TGTGCCAGTAGTCCCCTTGGACTAGCGGGGGGGGGCTCCTACAATGAGCAGTTCTTC
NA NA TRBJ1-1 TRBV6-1 CASSDYGEGTGTEAFF TGTGCCAGCAGTGATTATGGCGAGGGTACCGGCACTGAAGCTTTCTTT
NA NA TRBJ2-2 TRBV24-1 CATSDAVLPTGELFF TGTGCCACCAGTGATGCAGTGCTTCCCACCGGGGAGCTGTTTTTT
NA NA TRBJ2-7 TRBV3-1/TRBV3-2 CASSPMRGGGEQYF TGTGCCAGCAGCCCCATGCGGGGCGGTGGCGAGCAGTACTTC
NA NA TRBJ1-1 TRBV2 CASRTREATEAFF TGTGCCAGCAGGACTAGGGAGGCCACTGAAGCTTTCTTT
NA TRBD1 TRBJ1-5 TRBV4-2 CASSQAGGEKYSNQPQHF TGTGCCAGCAGCCAAGCAGGGGGCGAGAAATATAGCAATCAGCCCCAGCATTTT
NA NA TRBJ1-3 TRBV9 CASSVGGVQNTIYF TGTGCCAGCAGCGTAGGTGGGGTTCAGAACACCATATATTTT
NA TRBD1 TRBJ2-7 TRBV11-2 CASSLIETGAYEQYF TGTGCCAGCAGCTTAATTGAGACAGGGGCCTACGAGCAGTACTTC
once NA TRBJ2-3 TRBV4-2 CASSQGRTHSTDTQYF TGTGCCAGCAGCCAAGGAAGGACGCATAGCACAGATACGCAGTATTTT
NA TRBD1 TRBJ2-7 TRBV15 CATRDRAHEQYF TGTGCCACCAGGGACAGGGCCCACGAGCAGTACTTC
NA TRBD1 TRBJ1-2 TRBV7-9 CASSLVPDRNYGYTF TGTGCCAGCAGCTTAGTCCCGGACAGGAACTATGGCTACACCTTC
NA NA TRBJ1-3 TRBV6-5 CASRVRGSGNTIYF TGTGCCAGCAGAGTTCGGGGCTCTGGAAACACCATATATTTT
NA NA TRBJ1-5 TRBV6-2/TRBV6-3 CASSSFQRVGNQPQHF TGTGCCAGCAGTTCTTTTCAAAGAGTCGGCAATCAGCCCCAGCATTTT
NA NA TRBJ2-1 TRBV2 CASSEIPGLYNEQFF TGTGCCAGCAGTGAAATCCCAGGGTTGTACAATGAGCAGTTCTTC
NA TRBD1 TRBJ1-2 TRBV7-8 CASTEKPGQVNYGYTF TGTGCCAGCACCGAAAAGCCGGGACAGGTTAACTATGGCTACACCTTC
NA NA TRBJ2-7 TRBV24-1 CATSDGQSSYEQYF TGTGCCACCAGTGATGGACAGAGCTCCTACGAGCAGTACTTC
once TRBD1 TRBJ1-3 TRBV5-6 CASSWDRGRSGNTIYF TGTGCCAGCAGCTGGGACAGGGGAAGGTCTGGAAACACCATATATTTT
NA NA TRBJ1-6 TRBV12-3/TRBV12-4 CASGSYNSPLHF TGTGCCAGCGGCAGCTATAATTCACCCCTCCACTTT
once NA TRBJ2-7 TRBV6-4 CASSVQESSYEQYF TGTGCCAGCAGTGTCCAAGAGAGCTCCTACGAGCAGTACTTC
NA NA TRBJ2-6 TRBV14 CASSQSLLTGHSGANVLTF TGTGCCAGCAGCCAAAGTCTTCTGACAGGTCACTCTGGGGCCAACGTCCTGACTTTC
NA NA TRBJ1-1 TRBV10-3 CAIKLDKDTEAFF TGTGCCATCAAGTTGGACAAGGACACTGAAGCTTTCTTT
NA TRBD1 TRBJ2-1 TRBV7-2 CASSWQGQGRDEQFF TGTGCCAGCAGCTGGCAAGGACAGGGAAGGGATGAGCAGTTCTTC
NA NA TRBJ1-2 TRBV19 CARNQESYGYTF TGTGCCAGGAATCAGGAGAGCTATGGCTACACCTTC